This is a list of T cell receptor beta chains from one sample in a study of post-analysis software for immune sequencing data. TCRdb redid the calling of the PCR reads with MiXCR, one entry per CDR3 protein. Of about 770,000 distinct CDR3 sequences listed, 46% were seen once; the top ten hold roughly 4.5%. The sequencing input was blood. The receptor source for this set is a girl aged 10 to 17 with multiple sclerosis. CDR3s include the opening cysteine and the closing phenylalanine or tryptophan. D genes are given only for firm matches. Not every row has a clone size; where given, it reads once, few, many or a size class.

v_gene	d_gene	abundance	j_gene	CDR3aa	CDR3nt
TRBV6-6	.	few	TRBJ1-2	CASNRHYGYTF	TGTGCCAGCAATCGACACTATGGCTACACCTTC
TRBV29-1	TRBD1	.	TRBJ2-1	CSARGRSYNEQFF	TGCAGCGCCAGGGGGAGATCCTACAATGAGCAGTTCTTC
TRBV7-9	.	once	TRBJ1-4	CASSRDKAGDKLFF	TGTGCCAGCAGCAGAGACAAAGCGGGTGACAAACTGTTTTTT
TRBV12-3/TRBV12-4	.	.	TRBJ1-1	CASSPGRASTEAFF	TGTGCCAGCAGCCCCGGCAGGGCCAGTACTGAAGCTTTCTTT
TRBV11-2	TRBD2	few	TRBJ2-3	CASSKTSGRTDTQYF	TGTGCCAGCAGTAAGACTAGCGGGAGGACCGATACGCAGTATTTT
TRBV11-2	.	.	TRBJ1-2	CASSVDGQGYGYTF	TGTGCCAGCAGCGTGGACGGGCAAGGCTATGGCTACACCTTC
TRBV7-9	.	.	TRBJ2-5	CASSTLKDRRQETQDF	TGTGCCAGCAGCACTCTTAAGGACAGACGACAAGAGACCCAGGACTTC
TRBV11-2	.	.	TRBJ2-3	CASSPPGPRRDTQYF	TGTGCCAGCAGTCCCCCGGGACCCCGGAGGGATACGCAGTATTTT
TRBV5-1	TRBD1	few	TRBJ2-7	CASSYGDRDSYEQYF	TGCGCCAGCAGCTACGGGGACAGAGATTCCTACGAGCAGTACTTC
TRBV7-6	TRBD2	.	TRBJ2-1	CASSLWLAGGFPYNEQFF	TGTGCCAGCAGCTTATGGCTAGCGGGAGGATTTCCCTACAATGAGCAGTTCTTC
TRBV20-1	.	.	TRBJ2-7	CSANPRGSATYEQYF	TGCAGTGCCAACCCTCGTGGTAGCGCCACCTACGAGCAGTACTTC
TRBV7-2	.	.	TRBJ2-7	CASSQRLGRGYEQYF	TGTGCCAGCAGCCAACGACTAGGTAGGGGGTACGAGCAGTACTTC
TRBV3-1	.	.	TRBJ2-7	CASSQDPSALLSSYEQYF	TGTGCCAGCAGCCAAGATCCTAGCGCCCTTCTCAGCTCCTACGAGCAGTACTTC
TRBV9	.	few	TRBJ1-1	CASSALQGGNTEAFF	TGTGCCAGCAGCGCGTTACAGGGAGGTAACACTGAAGCTTTCTTT
TRBV25-1	TRBD1	.	TRBJ2-5	CASSDGTGGKTQYF	TGTGCCAGCAGTGATGGGACAGGGGGGAAGACCCAGTACTTC
TRBV29-1	.	.	TRBJ2-1	CSVRRANEQFF	TGCAGCGTCCGTAGAGCTAATGAGCAGTTCTTC
TRBV12-3/TRBV12-4	.	.	TRBJ2-1	CASTLWGNEQFF	TGTGCCAGCACGCTTTGGGGGAATGAGCAGTTCTTC
TRBV20-1	.	few	TRBJ2-5	CSFSPSGTQYF	TGCAGTTTCAGCCCCTCTGGGACCCAGTACTTC
TRBV5-1	TRBD1	.	TRBJ1-4	CASSFDGTGAGKLFF	TGCGCCAGCAGCTTTGACGGGACAGGGGCGGGAAAACTGTTTTTT
TRBV28	.	.	TRBJ1-6	CASMGQYNSPLHF	TGTGCCAGCATGGGGCAGTATAATTCACCCCTCCACTTT
TRBV12-3/TRBV12-4	TRBD1	.	TRBJ1-2	CASSLILRDRATEGYTF	TGTGCCAGCAGTTTAATTTTAAGGGACAGGGCCACAGAAGGCTACACCTTC
TRBV7-2	.	.	TRBJ1-5	CASSLDGPYSNQPQHF	TGTGCCAGCAGCTTAGATGGGCCTTATAGCAATCAGCCCCAGCATTTT
TRBV20-1	.	many	TRBJ2-5	CSARSGGGQETQYF	TGCAGTGCTAGGTCGGGCGGAGGCCAAGAGACCCAGTACTTC
TRBV7-2	TRBD2	few	TRBJ2-3	CASSSGLPEVTDTQYF	TGTGCCAGCAGTTCGGGACTACCAGAGGTGACAGATACGCAGTATTTT
TRBV10-3	.	.	TRBJ2-1	CAISEGSWDERFF	TGTGCCATCAGTGAAGGCTCCTGGGATGAGCGGTTCTTC
TRBV6-1	.	few	TRBJ1-2	CASGTFYGYTF	TGTGCCAGCGGGACGTTCTATGGCTACACCTTC
TRBV20-1	TRBD1	.	TRBJ2-5	CSARGQGGETQYF	TGCAGTGCTAGGGGACAGGGTGGAGAGACCCAGTACTTC
TRBV3-1	.	.	TRBJ2-3	CASSQPGATDTQYF	TGTGCCAGCAGCCAACCGGGAGCTACAGATACGCAGTATTTT
TRBV7-9	TRBD1	.	TRBJ2-5	CASNKGQEETQYF	TGTGCCAGTAACAAGGGACAGGAAGAGACCCAGTACTTC
TRBV28	.	few	TRBJ1-4	CASSRGGRDEKLFF	TGTGCCAGCAGCCGCGGGGGTCGAGATGAAAAACTGTTTTTT
TRBV9	.	.	TRBJ2-5	CASSVDVQHEETQYF	TGTGCCAGCAGCGTAGATGTCCAACACGAAGAGACCCAGTACTTC
TRBV29-1	.	.	TRBJ2-1	CSVEGTVNRYEQFF	TGCAGCGTTGAAGGGACGGTCAATCGCTATGAGCAGTTCTTC
TRBV20-1	TRBD1	few	TRBJ2-1	CSARTGLGNEQFF	TGCAGTGCGCGGACAGGGTTGGGCAATGAGCAGTTCTTC